Listed here is a single T cell receptor (beta chain). Clones were read by immunoSEQ multiplex PCR, and TCRdb kept only the in-frame ones, dropping some. The sample comprises about 180,000 clones, 88% of which are singletons, and approximately 9% rests with the top ten. The data were taken from a study of blood T cell repertoires in COVID-19. The CDR3 loop spans 13 amino acids. V lost 2 bases to trimming and J lost 10 bases, with 15 bases between them. CDR1 and CDR2 from the germline V gene are SGHRS and YFSETQ. The rearrangement joins TRBV5-1 to TRBJ1-1; unclear D gene. The material sequenced was PBMCs or T cells enriched from blood (not recorded which). This TCR was recovered from a woman between 18 and 29 years old who had recovered from COVID-19. The CDR3 here is CASSFNPAAAAFF. DNA for the CDR3: TGCGCCAGCAGCTTTAATCCGGCGGCGGCAGCTTTCTTT.